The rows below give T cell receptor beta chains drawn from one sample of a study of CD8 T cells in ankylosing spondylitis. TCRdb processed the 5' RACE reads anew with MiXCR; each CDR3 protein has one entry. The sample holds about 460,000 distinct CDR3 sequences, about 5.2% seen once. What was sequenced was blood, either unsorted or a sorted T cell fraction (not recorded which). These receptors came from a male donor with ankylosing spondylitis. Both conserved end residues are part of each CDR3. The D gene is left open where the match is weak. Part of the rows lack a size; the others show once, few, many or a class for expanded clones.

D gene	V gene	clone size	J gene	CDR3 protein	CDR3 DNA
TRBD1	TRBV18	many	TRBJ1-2	CASSPLGTGEGYGYTF	TGTGCCAGCTCACCACTCGGGACAGGGGAAGGCTATGGCTACACCTTC
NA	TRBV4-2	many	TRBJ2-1	CASSQREYPNNEQFF	TGTGCCAGCAGCCAAAGGGAGTACCCCAACAATGAGCAGTTCTTC
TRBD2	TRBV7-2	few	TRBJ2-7	CASSFWASGIYEQYF	TGTGCCAGCAGCTTTTGGGCTAGCGGGATATACGAGCAGTACTTC
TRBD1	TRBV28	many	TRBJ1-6	CASSPRTGGRSPLHF	TGTGCCAGCAGTCCGAGGACAGGGGGTAGGTCACCCCTCCACTTT
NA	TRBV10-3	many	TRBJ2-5	CAISDRGGETQYF	TGTGCCATCAGTGACAGGGGGGGGGAGACCCAGTACTTC
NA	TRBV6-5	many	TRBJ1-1	CASSLSGATANTEAFF	TGTGCCAGCAGTTTATCAGGGGCGACCGCCAACACTGAAGCTTTCTTT
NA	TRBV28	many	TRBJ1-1	CASSFLASNTEAFF	TGTGCCAGCAGTTTTTTGGCGTCGAACACTGAAGCTTTCTTT
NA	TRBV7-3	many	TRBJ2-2	CASSAQGRRTGELFF	TGTGCCAGCAGCGCGCAGGGGAGGAGGACCGGGGAGCTGTTTTTT
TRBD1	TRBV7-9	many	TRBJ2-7	CASSPGQGIWGEQYF	TGTGCCAGCAGCCCGGGACAGGGGATCTGGGGGGAGCAGTACTTC
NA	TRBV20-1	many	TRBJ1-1	CSARGPSSFEAFF	TGCAGTGCTAGAGGGCCATCCTCCTTTGAAGCTTTCTTT
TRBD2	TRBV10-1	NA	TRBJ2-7	CASSESLAGEQYF	TGCGCCAGCAGTGAGTCCCTAGCGGGGGAGCAGTACTTC
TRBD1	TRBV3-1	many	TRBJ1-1	CASSQDDRATEAFF	TGTGCCAGCAGCCAAGACGACAGGGCGACTGAAGCTTTCTTT
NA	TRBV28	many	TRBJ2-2	CASSRYQGRNTGELFF	TGTGCCAGCAGTCGGTATCAGGGGAGAAACACCGGGGAGCTGTTTTTT
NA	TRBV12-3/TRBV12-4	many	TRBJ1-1	CASREPGGMNTEAFF	TGTGCCAGCAGGGAGCCGGGAGGGATGAACACTGAAGCTTTCTTT
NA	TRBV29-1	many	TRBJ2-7	CSVGGQIEQYF	TGCAGCGTGGGGGGACAGATCGAGCAGTACTTC
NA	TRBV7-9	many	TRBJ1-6	CASSPGTANSPLHF	TGTGCCAGCAGCCCAGGGACGGCTAATTCACCCCTCCACTTT
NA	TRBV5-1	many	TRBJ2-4	CASSLGRGIGKNIQYF	TGCGCCAGCAGCTTGGGGCGGGGTATCGGCAAAAACATTCAGTACTTC
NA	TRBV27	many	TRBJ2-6	CASSSIRVSGANVLTF	TGTGCCAGCAGTTCGATCAGGGTTTCTGGGGCCAACGTCCTGACTTTC
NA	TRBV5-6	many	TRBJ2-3	CASSLKQDTQYF	TGTGCCAGCAGCTTGAAGCAAGATACGCAGTATTTT
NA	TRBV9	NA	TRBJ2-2	CASSRDIAGELFF	TGTGCCAGCAGCCGCGACATTGCCGGGGAGCTGTTTTTT
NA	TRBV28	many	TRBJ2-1	CASSVISGGEQFF	TGTGCCAGCAGCGTTATTTCCGGCGGTGAGCAGTTCTTC
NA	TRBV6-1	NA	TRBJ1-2	CASTRSTGTATGGYGYTF	TGTGCCAGCACCCGAAGCACCGGAACAGCTACCGGCGGCTATGGCTACACCTTC
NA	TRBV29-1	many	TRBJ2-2	CSVERDSVTGELFF	TGCAGCGTTGAACGGGACTCAGTCACCGGGGAGCTGTTTTTT
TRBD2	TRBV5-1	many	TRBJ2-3	CASSTGLATDTQYF	TGCGCCAGCAGCACCGGACTAGCTACAGATACGCAGTATTTT
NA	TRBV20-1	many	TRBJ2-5	CSARDRTRVTGETQYF	TGCAGTGCTAGAGATCGAACTAGGGTCACCGGAGAGACCCAGTACTTC
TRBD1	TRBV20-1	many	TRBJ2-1	CSARDWSKLRGQGAADEQFF	TGCAGTGCTAGAGATTGGTCAAAACTGAGGGGACAGGGGGCCGCAGATGAGCAGTTCTTC
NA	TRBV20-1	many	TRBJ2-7	CSAPRPYEQYF	TGCAGTGCCCCCCGGCCCTACGAGCAGTACTTC
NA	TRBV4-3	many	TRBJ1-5	CASSQAWGATNQPQHF	TGCGCCAGCAGCCAAGCGTGGGGGGCTACAAATCAGCCCCAGCATTTT
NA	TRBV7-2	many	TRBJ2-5	CASSLAVMGSQETQYF	TGTGCCAGCAGCTTAGCGGTTATGGGGTCCCAAGAGACCCAGTACTTC
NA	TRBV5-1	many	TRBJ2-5	CASSLNSQLIKETQYF	TGCGCCAGCAGCTTGAATTCCCAGCTGATTAAAGAGACCCAGTACTTC
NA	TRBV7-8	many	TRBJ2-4	CASRGWAKNIQYF	TGTGCCAGTCGCGGTTGGGCCAAAAACATTCAGTACTTC
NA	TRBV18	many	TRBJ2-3	CASSPRGSGTDTQYF	TGTGCCAGCTCACCACGAGGTAGCGGCACAGATACGCAGTATTTT
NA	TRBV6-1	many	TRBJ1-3	CASRGVHSGNTIYF	TGTGCCAGCAGGGGAGTTCACTCTGGAAACACCATATATTTT
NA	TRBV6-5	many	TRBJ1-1	CASSFPGRPITEAFF	TGTGCCAGCAGTTTCCCCGGACGGCCCATAACTGAAGCTTTCTTT
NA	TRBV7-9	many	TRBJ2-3	CASSLGQPGDTQYF	TGTGCCAGCAGCTTAGGTCAGCCGGGAGATACGCAGTATTTT
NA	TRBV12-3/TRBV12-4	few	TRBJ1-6	CASTLTVNSPLHF	TGTGCCAGCACCCTGACAGTAAATTCACCCCTCCACTTT
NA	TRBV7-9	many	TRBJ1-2	CASSLGPASNYGYTF	TGTGCCAGCAGCTTAGGTCCAGCTTCTAACTATGGCTACACCTTC
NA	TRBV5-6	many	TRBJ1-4	CASARVTDQKLFF	TGTGCCAGTGCGCGGGTCACGGATCAAAAACTGTTTTTT
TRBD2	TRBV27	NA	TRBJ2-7	CASSLSKGGRNNEQYF	TGTGCCAGCAGTTTATCGAAGGGCGGGAGGAACAACGAGCAGTACTTC
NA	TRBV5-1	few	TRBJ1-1	CASSIPLGRWNSMNTEAFF	TGCGCCAGCAGCATTCCCCTTGGTAGGTGGAACTCCATGAACACTGAAGCTTTCTTT
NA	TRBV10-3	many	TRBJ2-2	CAIRPDFTGELFF	TGTGCCATCAGACCCGACTTCACCGGGGAGCTGTTTTTT
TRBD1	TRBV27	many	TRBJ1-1	CASSSGGVEAFF	TGTGCCAGCAGCTCAGGGGGGGTTGAAGCTTTCTTT
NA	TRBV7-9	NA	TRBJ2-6	CASSSRSGAGANVLTF	TGTGCCAGCAGTTCCCGGTCCGGGGCTGGGGCCAACGTCCTGACTTTC
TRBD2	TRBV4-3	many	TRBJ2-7	CASSRGGLAGSYEQYF	TGCGCCAGCAGCCGTGGAGGACTAGCGGGATCCTACGAGCAGTACTTC
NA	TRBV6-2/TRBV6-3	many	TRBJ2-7	CASSYRQRSYEQYF	TGTGCCAGCAGTTACAGACAGAGATCCTACGAGCAGTACTTC
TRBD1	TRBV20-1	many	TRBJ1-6	CSASNQGAYSPLHF	TGCAGTGCTAGTAATCAGGGGGCCTATTCACCCCTCCACTTT
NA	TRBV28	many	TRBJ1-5	CASSLEELAQPQHF	TGTGCCAGCAGTTTAGAGGAATTGGCCCAGCCCCAGCATTTT
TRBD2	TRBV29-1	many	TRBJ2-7	CSVGLAGFYEQYF	TGCAGCGTTGGACTAGCGGGCTTCTACGAGCAGTACTTC
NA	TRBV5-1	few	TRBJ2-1	CASSYPQVRENNEQFF	TGCGCCAGCAGCTACCCCCAAGTGCGGGAAAACAATGAGCAGTTCTTC
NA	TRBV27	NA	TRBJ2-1	CASSSPYSSYNEQFF	TGTGCCAGCAGTTCACCTTACTCTTCCTACAATGAGCAGTTCTTC
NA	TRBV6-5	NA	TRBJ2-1	CASSSQGNSYNEQFF	TGTGCCAGCAGTTCCCAGGGTAACTCCTACAATGAGCAGTTCTTC